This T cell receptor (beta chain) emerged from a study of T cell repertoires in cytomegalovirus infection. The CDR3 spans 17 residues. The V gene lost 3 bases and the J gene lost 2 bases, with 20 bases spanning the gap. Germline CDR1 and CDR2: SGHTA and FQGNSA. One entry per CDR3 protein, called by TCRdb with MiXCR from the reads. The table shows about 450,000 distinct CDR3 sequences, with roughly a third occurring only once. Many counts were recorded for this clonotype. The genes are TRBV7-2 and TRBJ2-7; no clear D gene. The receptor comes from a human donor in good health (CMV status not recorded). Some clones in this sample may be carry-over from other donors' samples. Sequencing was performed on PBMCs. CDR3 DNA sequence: TGTGCCAGCAGCTTCTCAAGTCTCGGTACCGACCCCTACGAGCAGTACTTC. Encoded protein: CASSFSSLGTDPYEQYF.